Listed below are T cell receptor beta chains from one sample, sequenced in a study of T cell responses to AZD1222 COVID-19 vaccine. Only in-frame clones appear in the TCRdb table, and some are missing; sequencing was by immunoSEQ multiplex PCR. Here the sample spans just under 75,000 clones, roughly 75% being singletons. Sequenced here: peripheral blood, sampled 28 days after the second AZD1222 dose. These TCRs come from an adult who received the AZD1222 COVID-19 vaccine. Both conserved end residues are part of each CDR3. The D gene is left open where the match is weak. Clone size is given for some rows only: seen once, a few or many times, or a class if the clone is expanded.

D gene	V gene	clone size	J gene	CDR3 protein	CDR3 DNA
-	TRBV7-9	-	TRBJ2-3	CASSLAGMTTDTQYF	TGTGCCAGCAGCTTAGCGGGGATGACCACAGATACGCAGTATTTT
TRBD2	TRBV5-1	-	TRBJ2-3	CASSTGLASPADTQYF	TGCGCCAGCAGCACGGGACTAGCGTCCCCGGCAGATACGCAGTATTTT
-	TRBV6-1	-	TRBJ2-5	CASSEPSQFPVETQYF	TGTGCCAGCAGTGAACCTAGCCAATTCCCCGTCGAGACCCAGTACTTC
TRBD1	TRBV5-1	-	TRBJ2-7	CASSLAPPGQGLEQYF	TGCGCCAGCAGCTTGGCCCCTCCGGGACAGGGCCTCGAGCAGTACTTC
-	TRBV6-2/TRBV6-3	-	TRBJ2-5	CASSAHQTQYF	TGTGCCAGTAGCGCCCACCAGACCCAGTACTTC
TRBD2	TRBV6-5	-	TRBJ2-3	CASSYDLAGSTDTQYF	TGTGCCAGCAGTTACGACCTAGCGGGAAGCACAGATACGCAGTATTTT
TRBD2	TRBV7-2	-	TRBJ2-2	CASSLIGGEPTGELFF	TGTGCCAGCAGCTTAATCGGGGGGGAACCTACCGGGGAGCTGTTTTTT
TRBD1	TRBV19	many	TRBJ2-3	CASSMGPTGSMSDTQYF	TGTGCCAGTAGTATGGGGCCGACAGGGAGTATGTCGGATACGCAGTATTTT
-	TRBV7-9	-	TRBJ2-3	CASSLLTDTQYF	TGTGCCAGCAGCCTCCTCACAGATACGCAGTATTTT
TRBD1	TRBV29-1	-	TRBJ2-7	CSVTGTGGFEQYF	TGCAGCGTAACCGGGACAGGGGGTTTCGAGCAGTACTTC
TRBD1	TRBV28	-	TRBJ1-5	CASSLWDRGQVDSNQPQHF	TGTGCCAGCAGTTTGTGGGACAGGGGGCAGGTGGATAGCAATCAGCCCCAGCATTTT
TRBD2	TRBV19	-	TRBJ2-7	CASSRYASGSPLEQYF	TGTGCCAGTAGTCGTTACGCTAGCGGGAGCCCTCTCGAGCAGTACTTC
TRBD2	TRBV5-1	-	TRBJ2-3	CASTVLAGTDTQYF	TGCGCCAGCACAGTGCTAGCGGGGACAGATACGCAGTATTTT
-	TRBV24-1	once	TRBJ1-3	CATSDSGEDTIYF	TGTGCCACCAGTGATTCAGGGGAAGACACCATATATTTT
TRBD2	TRBV11-3	-	TRBJ2-1	CASSLGLAGPINEQFF	TGTGCCAGCAGCTTAGGACTAGCGGGACCTATCAATGAGCAGTTCTTC
-	TRBV5-1	many	TRBJ2-1	CASSLDGPLLQQFF	TGCGCCAGCAGCTTGGATGGCCCCCTATTGCAGCAGTTCTTC
TRBD1	TRBV27	-	TRBJ1-2	CASLSRGHGYTF	TGTGCCAGCCTCAGCAGGGGGCATGGCTACACCTTC